One and the same sample provided the 13 T cell receptor beta chains below, sequenced in a study of T-cell reconstitution after alpha-beta-depleted transplantation in children (dated by TCRdb to the mid-2010s). The method behind the library was PCR. TCRdb records Illumina HiSeq 2500 as the sequencer. Molecular barcoding was employed in the preparation of TCR libraries, with unique molecular identifiers being used to normalize TCRbeta repertoire quantification. The raw public data were reprocessed by TCRdb itself: fastp quality trimming at Q25, MiXCR clonotype calling, in-frame beta chains only. Entries that share a CDR3 protein sequence are merged under the most common genes and DNA. The sample table records 330,000 or so distinct CDR3 sequences; around 10% of these occur just once. Of the sample, around 7.5% falls within the top ten clones. What the treatment or condition label conveys for this sample: allogeneic hematopoietic cell transplantation with graft depleted of TCRalphabeta T cells and CD19 B cells.

The specimen comprised PBMCs, sampled before TCRalphabeta/CD19-depleted stem cell transplant. The origin of the receptors is a boy younger than two with acute myeloid leukemia, due to receive a stem cell transplant.

At least ten counts were recorded for this clonotype. The chain is built from TRBV12-3 or TRBV12-4 and TRBJ2-2, with D tentatively TRBD1 (6 bases). The CDR3 is 15 amino acids. V dropped 5 bases and J dropped 0 bases, with 10 bases sitting between them. Here the CDR3 DNA reads TGTGCCAGCAGTACCGGGACATCGAACACCGGGGAGCTGTTTTTT. This encodes CASSTGTSNTGELFF.

The table lists this clonotype with many counts. This sequence joins TRBV20-1 and TRBJ2-4, with 7 positions matching TRBD1. Germline-derived CDR1 and CDR2 are DFQATT and SNEGSKA (reference sequence). V trimming: 6 bases; J trimming: 7 bases; junction bases outside the gene matches: 6. The CDR3 consists of 12 residues. Here the CDR3 reads CSARTGSNIQYF. The CDR3 nucleotides are TGCAGTGCAAGGACAGGTTCGAACATTCAGTACTTC.

The sample holds a few counts of this clonotype. The chain couples TRBV28 to TRBJ1-5; D call uncertain. Germline V gene sequence: CDR1 MDHEN, CDR2 SYDVKM. Trimming took off 6 bases at V and 0 bases at J, with 15 bases between the two ends. The CDR3 runs to 16 residues. The CDR3 is CASSPLEPYSNQPQHF. CDR3 DNA: TGTGCCAGCAGCCCCCTGGAACCTTATAGCAATCAGCCCCAGCATTTT.

On this clonotype: A much larger clone differs by one base, so this may be a read error. The V and J genes are TRBV20-1 and TRBJ2-5; the match to TRBD2 covers 11 bases. This CDR3 is built from 14 residues. The germline CDR1 and CDR2 sequences are DFQATT and SNEGSKA (reference sequence). The CDR3 DNA sequence: TGCAGTGCTCGACTAGCGGGAAACCAAGAGACCCGGTACTTC. This codes for CSARLAGNQETRYF.

Ten or more counts support this clonotype. The genes are TRBV20-1 and TRBJ2-3; TRBD2 is a possible D gene (5 bases). Trimming cost V 0 bases and J 0 bases, with 13 bases left between them. Germline-derived CDR1 and CDR2 are DFQATT and SNEGSKA (reference sequence). The CDR3 runs to 16 residues. CDR3 region: CSARDGQRTSTDTQYF. CDR3 DNA sequence: TGCAGTGCTAGAGATGGCCAGCGGACTAGCACAGATACGCAGTATTTT.

This clonotype occurred many times. This chain uses TRBV28 with TRBJ2-7; the D gene is possibly TRBD1 (5 bases). Germline CDR1 MDHEN, CDR2 SYDVKM. The CDR3 totals 17 residues. V lost 4 bases and J 0 bases, leaving 19 bases between the germline ends. CDR3 sequence: CASSSSPQVPSSYEQYF. CDR3 in DNA: TGTGCCAGCAGTTCTTCCCCACAGGTCCCTAGCTCCTACGAGCAGTACTTC.

This clonotype has a handful of counts. The chain carries TRBV7-2 and TRBJ2-5; a possible D gene is TRBD1 (6 bases). Per germline, CDR1 SGHTA and CDR2 FQGNSA. Trimming took 5 bases from V and 0 from J, leaving 10 bases between them. This CDR3 is 14 amino acids long. The CDR3 sequence is CASSRYRDQETQYF. The CDR3, as DNA: TGTGCCAGCAGCCGTTACAGGGACCAAGAGACCCAGTACTTC.

This clonotype has at least ten counts. V and J are TRBV2 and TRBJ2-5; D not certain. V dropped 8 bases and J dropped 5 bases, with 9 bases sitting between them. The CDR3 length is 11 residues. The germline V gene has CDR1 SNHLY and CDR2 FYNNEI. CDR3 DNA sequence: TGTGCCAGCCGCCCCTTGGAGACCCAGTACTTC. Amino acid sequence: CASRPLETQYF.

This clonotype turned up a few times. The V and J genes are TRBV28 and TRBJ2-7; D tentatively reads TRBD1 or TRBD2 (6 bases each). Germline V gives CDR1 MDHEN, CDR2 SYDVKM. Trimming removed 4 bases at V and 2 bases at J, with 18 bases between. This CDR3 is built from 16 residues. The DNA for the CDR3 is TGTGCCAGCAGTTCTCCGGCCGGGGGCCCCACCTACGAGCAGTACTTC. This gives the protein CASSSPAGGPTYEQYF.

This clonotype was detected ten times or more. The chain links TRBV10-2 to TRBJ2-3; TRBD2 matches 10 bases. With 7 bases clipped from V and 1 base from J, the junction kept 2 bases outside the gene matches. In germline, CDR1 is WSHSY, CDR2 SAAADI. This CDR3 region has 14 residues. CDR3 nucleotide sequence: TGCGCCAGCACCCTAGCGGGAGGCACAGATACGCAGTATTTT. The encoded protein is CASTLAGGTDTQYF.

This clonotype was picked up many times. The chain employs TRBV24-1 and TRBJ2-5; tentatively, D is TRBD1 (6 bases). The V gene's germline CDR1 is KGHDR and CDR2 SFDVKD. The CDR3 has 14 residues. V was cut by 4 bases and J by 5 bases, with 13 bases left in between. This CDR3 is CATSDAGQRETQYF. CDR3 sequence (DNA): TGTGCCACCAGTGACGCCGGACAGCGGGAGACCCAGTACTTC.

This clonotype was recorded many times. The CDR3 DNA is TGCAGTGCGGGGACAGGGGCAACTAATGAAAAACTGTTTTTT. It codes for CSAGTGATNEKLFF. The rearrangement links TRBV20-1 to TRBJ1-4; 10 bases agree with TRBD1. This CDR3 is built from 14 residues. Trimming at V came to 6 bases and at J to 0 bases, leaving 1 base not matched to a gene. The germline gives CDR1 DFQATT, CDR2 SNEGSKA (reference sequence).

The gene calls are TRBV7-9 and TRBJ2-1, with D possibly TRBD2 on 6 matching bases. Germline V gene sequence: CDR1 SEHNR, CDR2 FQNEAQ (reference sequence). Trimming took 5 bases from V and 5 from J, leaving 13 bases between them. The CDR3 runs 14 residues. CDR3 protein: CASSPGTLNNEQFF. CDR3 DNA sequence: TGTGCCAGCAGCCCCGGGACTCTTAACAATGAGCAGTTCTTC.